The T cell receptor beta chain described here comes from a study of cytomegalovirus exposure and HLA in healthy donors. The study ran its PCR with 60 Vbeta and 13 Jbeta primers. The table came from immunoSEQ multiplex PCR; TCRdb's copy has only in-frame clones and leaves some out. The sample shows nearly 100,000 clones, approximately 76% of them seen only once. Study findings and constraints: When presence/absence was analysed, sequencing depth was taken to be roughly uniform across donors.

As regards this clone: Its matching antigen is unknown.

This TCR was recovered from a woman aged 55-70 years in good health and CMV-seropositive. Sequencing input: PBMCs.

CDR3 coding DNA: TGCAGTGCTAGAGAGGAGGAAGCTTTCTTT. Translated: CSAREEEAFF. The gene calls are TRBV20-1 and TRBJ1-1; D is uncertain. Deletions cut 0 bases from V and 8 bases from J, with 4 bases between. CDR1 and CDR2 from the germline V gene are DFQATT and SNEGSKA (reference sequence). This CDR3 has 10 amino acids.